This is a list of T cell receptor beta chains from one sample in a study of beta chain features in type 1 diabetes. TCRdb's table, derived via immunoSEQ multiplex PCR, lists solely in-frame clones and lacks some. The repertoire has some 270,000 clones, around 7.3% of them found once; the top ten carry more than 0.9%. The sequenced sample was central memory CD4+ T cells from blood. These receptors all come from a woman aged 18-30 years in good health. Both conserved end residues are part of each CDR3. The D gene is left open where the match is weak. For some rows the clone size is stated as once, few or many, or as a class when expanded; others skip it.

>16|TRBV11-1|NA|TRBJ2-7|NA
CASSLFGTGISYEQYF
TGTGCCAGCAGCTTATTTGGAACAGGGATTTCCTACGAGCAGTACTTC
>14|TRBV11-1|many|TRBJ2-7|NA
CASSHRGRSYEQYF
TGTGCCAGCAGCCATAGGGGCCGCAGCTACGAGCAGTACTTC
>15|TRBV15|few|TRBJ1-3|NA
CATSRGSPAGNTIYF
TGTGCCACCAGCAGAGGGTCCCCCGCTGGAAACACCATATATTTT
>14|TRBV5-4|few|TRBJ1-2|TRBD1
CASSLPRTGVGYTF
TGTGCCAGCAGCTTACCACGGACAGGGGTTGGCTACACCTTC
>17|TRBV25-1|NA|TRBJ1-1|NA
CASSVGAGVLLNTEAFF
TGTGCCAGCAGTGTCGGGGCAGGGGTACTCCTGAACACTGAAGCTTTCTTT
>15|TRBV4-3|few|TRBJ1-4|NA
CASSQDLFSNEKLFF
TGCGCCAGCAGCCAAGATCTGTTCTCTAATGAAAAACTGTTTTTT
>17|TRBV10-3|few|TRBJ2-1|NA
CAISDPRGGRDINEQFF
TGTGCCATCAGTGACCCAAGGGGAGGACGGGACATTAATGAGCAGTTCTTC
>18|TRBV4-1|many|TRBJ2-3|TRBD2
CASSQLVPAGGSADTQYF
TGCGCCAGCAGCCAGCTGGTACCCGCGGGGGGATCGGCAGATACGCAGTATTTT
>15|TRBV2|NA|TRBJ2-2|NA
CASKQGFANTGELFF
TGTGCCAGCAAGCAGGGTTTCGCGAACACCGGGGAGCTGTTTTTT
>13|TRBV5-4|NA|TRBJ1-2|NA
CASRDGAGSGYTF
TGTGCCAGCCGGGATGGGGCAGGGAGTGGCTACACCTTC
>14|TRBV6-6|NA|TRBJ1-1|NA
CASSYAGAGTEAFF
TGTGCCAGCAGTTACGCAGGGGCTGGAACTGAAGCTTTCTTT
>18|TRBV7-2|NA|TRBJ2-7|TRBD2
CASSPQPSGRPTTYEQYF
TGTGCCAGCAGCCCTCAACCGAGCGGGAGGCCGACTACCTACGAGCAGTACTTC
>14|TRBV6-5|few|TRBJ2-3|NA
CATRLGLSTDTQYF
TGTGCCACCCGACTAGGACTTAGCACAGATACGCAGTATTTT
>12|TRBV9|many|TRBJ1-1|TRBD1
CASSGEQGAAFF
TGTGCCAGCAGCGGGGAACAGGGGGCGGCTTTCTTT
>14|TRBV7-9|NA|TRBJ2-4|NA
CASSLKGDKNIQYF
TGTGCCAGCAGCTTAAAGGGCGACAAAAACATTCAGTACTTC
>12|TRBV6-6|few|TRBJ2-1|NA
CASRNRVGEQFF
TGTGCCAGCAGGAACAGGGTCGGTGAGCAGTTCTTC
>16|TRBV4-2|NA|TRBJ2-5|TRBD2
CASSQDSTSGRETQYF
TGTGCCAGCAGCCAAGACTCGACTAGCGGGAGAGAGACCCAGTACTTC
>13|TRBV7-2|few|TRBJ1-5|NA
CASSLEAPRPQHF
TGTGCCAGCAGCTTAGAGGCCCCCCGGCCCCAGCATTTT
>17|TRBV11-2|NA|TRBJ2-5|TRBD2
CASSLEVAGGPSETQYF
TGTGCCAGCAGCTTAGAAGTAGCGGGGGGGCCTTCCGAGACCCAGTACTTC
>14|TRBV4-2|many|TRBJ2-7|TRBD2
CASSQGAGVYEQYF
TGTGCCAGCAGCCAAGGAGCGGGAGTGTACGAGCAGTACTTC
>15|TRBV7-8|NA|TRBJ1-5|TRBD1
CASSLGTGGGQPQHF
TGTGCCAGCAGCCTGGGGACAGGGGGTGGACAGCCCCAGCATTTT
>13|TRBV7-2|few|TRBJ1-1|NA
CASSLESRGEAFF
TGTGCCAGCAGCTTAGAGTCCAGGGGAGAAGCTTTCTTT